The T cell receptor (beta chain) described here comes from a study of blood T cells in healthy people across ages. This clonotype was observed a handful of times. A second PCR, run for roughly 7 to 12 cycles, used a sample-barcoded 5' primer plus a J-beta primer mix. TCRdb passed the 5' RACE reads through MiXCR, listing each CDR3 protein once. The profile covers hundreds of thousands of distinct CDR3 sequences, with about 53% appearing a single time and around 37% taken by the ten largest. This receptor was taken from a man between 60 and 70 years old in good health. Sequencing input: blood.

The chain's CDR3 is CASSLGQGSEAFF. CDR3 DNA: TGCGCCAGCAGCTTGGGACAGGGGTCTGAAGCTTTCTTT. The chain couples TRBV5-1 to TRBJ1-1; TRBD1 aligns across 8 bases. The germline V gene has CDR1 SGHRS and CDR2 YFSETQ. The CDR3 spans 13 residues. V was clipped by 0 bases and J by 6 bases; unmatched bases: 1.